This T cell receptor (beta chain) came from a study of cytomegalovirus exposure and HLA in healthy donors. Study information: Early released data had about 85 million unique TCRs, all coming from HLA-typed donors.

The CDR3 contains 18 residues. V was cut by 0 bases and J by 2 bases, with 17 bases left in between. Germline V gene data show CDR1 as SGHDT and CDR2 as YYEEEE. Primers included in the PCR were 60 Vbeta and 13 Jbeta primers. This table comes from immunoSEQ multiplex PCR, and its TCRdb copy is limited to in-frame clones, with some not included. The sample records 100,000 to 150,000 clones, roughly 74% being singletons. Points from the study as a whole: Indistinguishable V segments, including TRBV6-2 and TRBV6-3, were excluded.

In the case of this clone: Its specificity is not known.

The sequenced sample consisted of PBMCs. This receptor was obtained from a woman between 45 and 60 years old in good health and CMV-seropositive. The rearrangement joins TRBV5-6 to TRBJ2-2; D is possibly TRBD2 (5 bases). CDR3 DNA: TGTGCCAGCAGCTTGGAAGTCATCCGGGGTACTAACACCGGGGAGCTGTTTTTT. Amino acids: CASSLEVIRGTNTGELFF.